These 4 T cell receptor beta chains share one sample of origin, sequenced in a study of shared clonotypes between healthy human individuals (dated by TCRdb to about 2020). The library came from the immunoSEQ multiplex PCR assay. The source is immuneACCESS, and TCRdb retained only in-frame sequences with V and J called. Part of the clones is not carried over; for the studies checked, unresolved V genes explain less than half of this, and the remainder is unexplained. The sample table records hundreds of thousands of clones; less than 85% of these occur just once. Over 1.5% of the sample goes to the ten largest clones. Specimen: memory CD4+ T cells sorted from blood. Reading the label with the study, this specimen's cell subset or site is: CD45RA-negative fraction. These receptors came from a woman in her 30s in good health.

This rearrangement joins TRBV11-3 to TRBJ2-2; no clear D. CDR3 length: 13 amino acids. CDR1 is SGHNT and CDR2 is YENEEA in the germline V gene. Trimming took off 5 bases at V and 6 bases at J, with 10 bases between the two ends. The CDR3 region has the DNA TGTGCCAGCAGCGTTAGTCGGGCCGGGGAGCTGTTTTTT. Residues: CASSVSRAGELFF.

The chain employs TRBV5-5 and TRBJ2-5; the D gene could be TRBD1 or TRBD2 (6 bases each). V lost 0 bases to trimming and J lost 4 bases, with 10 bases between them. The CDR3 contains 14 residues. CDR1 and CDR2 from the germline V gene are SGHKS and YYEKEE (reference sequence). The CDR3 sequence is CASSLGRGRETQYF. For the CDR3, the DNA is TGTGCCAGCAGCTTGGGTCGGGGGCGAGAGACCCAGTACTTC.

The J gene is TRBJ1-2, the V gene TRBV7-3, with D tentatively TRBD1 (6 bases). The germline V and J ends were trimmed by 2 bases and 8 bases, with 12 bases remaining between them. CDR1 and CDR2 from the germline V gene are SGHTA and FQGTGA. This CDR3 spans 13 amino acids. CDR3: CASSLQGRSGYTF. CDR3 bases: TGTGCCAGCAGCTTACAGGGGAGGTCAGGCTACACCTTC.

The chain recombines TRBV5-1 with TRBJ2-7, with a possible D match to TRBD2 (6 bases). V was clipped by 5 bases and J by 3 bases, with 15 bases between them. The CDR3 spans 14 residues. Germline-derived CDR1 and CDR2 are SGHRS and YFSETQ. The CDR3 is CASSWDLGGYEQYF. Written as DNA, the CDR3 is TGCGCCAGCAGTTGGGACTTGGGGGGCTACGAGCAGTACTTC.